Listed below are T cell receptor beta chains from one sample, sequenced in a study of shared T cell receptors in the human thymus. The method was immunoSEQ multiplex PCR; TCRdb's version includes in-frame clones alone and lacks a portion of them. Seen here are hundreds of thousands of clones, roughly 90% observed once, and the top ten hold around 0.01%. These data also featured in a second study, about human thymus T cells.

Material for sequencing was thymocytes. All receptors derive from a boy in the first two years of life with a congenital heart defect. The CDR3 runs from the conserved cysteine through the conserved F or W. The D gene is left open where the match is weak. Where a row states a size, it is once, few, many or the class of an expanded clone; other rows omit it.

d_gene: TRBD1; j_gene: TRBJ2-7; v_gene: TRBV11-2; abundance: few; CDR3nt: TGTGCCAGCAGCCCCGGGAAACAGGGGGTCTACGAGCAGTACTTC; CDR3aa: CASSPGKQGVYEQYF
d_gene: -; j_gene: TRBJ1-6; v_gene: TRBV5-1; abundance: -; CDR3nt: TGCGCCAGCTCACAGGGAGGGTCACCCCTCCACTTT; CDR3aa: CASSQGGSPLHF
d_gene: TRBD2; j_gene: TRBJ2-1; v_gene: TRBV7-9; abundance: -; CDR3nt: TGTGCCAGCAGCTTCCTAGCGGAGGGAGCCAATGAGCAGTTCTTC; CDR3aa: CASSFLAEGANEQFF
d_gene: TRBD1; j_gene: TRBJ1-4; v_gene: TRBV4-1; abundance: few; CDR3nt: TGCGCCAGCAGCCAAAAACCTATAGGGACAGCCGAGGGGAATAGGGAAAAACTGTTTTTT; CDR3aa: CASSQKPIGTAEGNREKLFF
d_gene: -; j_gene: TRBJ2-7; v_gene: TRBV11-3; abundance: -; CDR3nt: TGTGCCAGCAGCTTAGAGTGGCTCTACGAGCAGTACTTC; CDR3aa: CASSLEWLYEQYF
d_gene: TRBD2; j_gene: TRBJ2-2; v_gene: TRBV30; abundance: once; CDR3nt: TGTGCCTGGAGTGCCGGGGGGAGCGAACACCCCGGGGAGCTGTTTTTT; CDR3aa: CAWSAGGSEHPGELFF
d_gene: -; j_gene: TRBJ1-2; v_gene: TRBV13; abundance: -; CDR3nt: TGTGCCCGTTCAGATGGCTACACCTTC; CDR3aa: CARSDGYTF
d_gene: -; j_gene: TRBJ1-4; v_gene: TRBV6-1; abundance: -; CDR3nt: TGTGCCAGCAACCTACAGGGCCCTAATGAAAAACTGTTTTTT; CDR3aa: CASNLQGPNEKLFF
d_gene: -; j_gene: TRBJ1-2; v_gene: TRBV27; abundance: -; CDR3nt: TGTGCCAGCAAAACGGCGGGACCGCAGAACTATGGCTACACCTTC; CDR3aa: CASKTAGPQNYGYTF
d_gene: TRBD2; j_gene: TRBJ2-2; v_gene: TRBV27; abundance: -; CDR3nt: TGTGCCAGCAGTTTCGGCGGGAGAAAGGACACCGGGGAGCTGTTTTTT; CDR3aa: CASSFGGRKDTGELFF
d_gene: TRBD1; j_gene: TRBJ1-3; v_gene: TRBV2; abundance: -; CDR3nt: TGTGCCAGCGGTGAGGGGGGACAGTCTGGAAACACCATATATTTT; CDR3aa: CASGEGGQSGNTIYF
d_gene: -; j_gene: TRBJ2-3; v_gene: TRBV18; abundance: -; CDR3nt: TGTGCCAGCTACCCCCGGGGGGCCCCAGATACGCAGTATTTT; CDR3aa: CASYPRGAPDTQYF
d_gene: -; j_gene: TRBJ2-7; v_gene: TRBV7-2; abundance: -; CDR3nt: TGTGCCAGCAGCATAACAGGGCGCGAGCAGTACTTC; CDR3aa: CASSITGREQYF
d_gene: -; j_gene: TRBJ2-1; v_gene: TRBV6-1; abundance: -; CDR3nt: TGTGCCAGCAGTGAATGGGCGGGCTCTGGCTCCTACAATGAGCAGTTCTTC; CDR3aa: CASSEWAGSGSYNEQFF
d_gene: TRBD2; j_gene: TRBJ2-1; v_gene: TRBV9; abundance: -; CDR3nt: TGTGCCAGCAGCGCCGGGACTAGCGGGAGGGGGAGCTCCTACAATGAGCAGTTCTTC; CDR3aa: CASSAGTSGRGSSYNEQFF
d_gene: -; j_gene: TRBJ1-1; v_gene: TRBV21-1; abundance: -; CDR3nt: TGTGCCAGCAGGGACAGGGGGCAGGGGAACACTGAAGCTTTCTTT; CDR3aa: CASRDRGQGNTEAFF
d_gene: TRBD2; j_gene: TRBJ2-1; v_gene: TRBV27; abundance: -; CDR3nt: TGTGCCAGCAGTTTAATTCCATTCAGGACTAGCGGGAGTGGGCACAATGAGCAGTTCTTC; CDR3aa: CASSLIPFRTSGSGHNEQFF
d_gene: -; j_gene: TRBJ2-2; v_gene: TRBV6-5; abundance: few; CDR3nt: TGTGCCAGCCCTCTTAGGGAGGACACCGGGGAGCTGTTTTTT; CDR3aa: CASPLREDTGELFF
d_gene: TRBD2; j_gene: TRBJ2-7; v_gene: TRBV29-1; abundance: -; CDR3nt: TGCAGCGTTGCCCTAGTTCGGGCGGGAGACTACGAGCAGTACTTC; CDR3aa: CSVALVRAGDYEQYF
d_gene: -; j_gene: TRBJ2-7; v_gene: TRBV4-2; abundance: -; CDR3nt: TGTGCCAGCAGCCAAGTAAGTTCAGGGGAGCAGTACTTC; CDR3aa: CASSQVSSGEQYF
d_gene: TRBD2; j_gene: TRBJ2-7; v_gene: TRBV6-6; abundance: -; CDR3nt: TGTGCCAGCAGACACCCCCCCGGGACTAGCGTATACGAGCAGTACTTC; CDR3aa: CASRHPPGTSVYEQYF
d_gene: -; j_gene: TRBJ1-1; v_gene: TRBV18; abundance: -; CDR3nt: TGTGCCAGCTCACCAGAGGGTTGGGACACTGAAGCTTTCTTT; CDR3aa: CASSPEGWDTEAFF